The rows below give T cell receptor beta chains drawn from one sample of a study of cytomegalovirus exposure and HLA in healthy donors. Only in-frame clones appear in the TCRdb table, and some are missing; sequencing was by immunoSEQ multiplex PCR. The sample's table shows about 210,000 clones. The sample comprised PBMCs. The receptors originated from a woman aged 25 to 39 in good health and CMV-seropositive. Both conserved end residues are part of each CDR3. The order of the fields is J gene, clone size, V gene, D gene, CDR3 protein, CDR3 DNA. D genes are given only for firm matches. Not all rows give a size; the values are once, few, many and, for expanded clones, a class.

TRBJ2-7,.,TRBV19,TRBD2,CASSISGSSYEQYF,TGTGCCAGTAGTATAAGCGGGAGCTCCTACGAGCAGTACTTC
TRBJ2-3,.,TRBV13,.,CASSPLLPSTDTQYF,TGTGCCAGCAGCCCCCTCCTCCCTAGCACAGATACGCAGTATTTT
TRBJ1-3,.,TRBV29-1,.,CSVEQGNTIYF,TGCAGCGTTGAACAGGGAAACACCATATATTTT
TRBJ1-5,.,TRBV28,TRBD1,CASSLLRTGGYQPQHF,TGTGCCAGCAGTTTATTGAGGACAGGGGGCTATCAGCCCCAGCATTTT
TRBJ1-5,.,TRBV5-5,TRBD1,CASSPSTGVMERDQPQHF,TGTGCCAGCAGCCCATCGACAGGGGTTATGGAGAGAGATCAGCCCCAGCATTTT
TRBJ2-5,.,TRBV7-6,.,CASSLERLQGTQYF,TGTGCCAGCAGCTTAGAGAGGCTCCAAGGGACCCAGTACTTC
TRBJ2-7,.,TRBV7-2,TRBD2,CASSFRLALQGEQYF,TGTGCCAGCAGCTTCCGACTAGCGCTCCAGGGCGAGCAGTACTTC
TRBJ2-6,.,TRBV7-9,TRBD1,CASSLAGGRTGANVLTF,TGTGCCAGCAGCTTAGCAGGGGGCAGAACTGGGGCCAACGTCCTGACTTTC
TRBJ2-7,.,TRBV7-2,.,CASSLPVRGYEQYF,TGTGCCAGCAGCTTACCAGTAAGGGGCTACGAGCAGTACTTC
TRBJ1-1,.,TRBV11-2,TRBD1,CASSLWTGVNTEAFF,TGTGCCAGCAGCCTGTGGACAGGCGTTAACACTGAAGCTTTCTTT
TRBJ1-2,.,TRBV6-5,.,CASSYHRRGGYTF,TGTGCCAGCAGTTACCACCGCAGGGGTGGCTACACCTTC
TRBJ2-1,.,TRBV18,.,CASSLPGSRGEQFF,TGTGCCAGCTCACTACCCGGGTCCCGGGGGGAGCAGTTCTTC
TRBJ1-2,.,TRBV7-8,TRBD1,CASSLAGQGLGVGGYTF,TGTGCCAGCAGCTTAGCGGGACAGGGGTTGGGGGTTGGTGGCTACACCTTC
TRBJ2-7,.,TRBV19,.,CASSTGLRAYEQYF,TGTGCCAGTAGTACGGGACTTCGCGCCTACGAGCAGTACTTC
TRBJ1-6,.,TRBV9,.,CASSVEAGMGSYNSPLHF,TGTGCCAGCAGCGTAGAGGCGGGAATGGGCTCCTATAATTCACCCCTCCACTTT
TRBJ1-5,.,TRBV19,TRBD1,CASSTRPGQGNQPQHF,TGTGCCAGTAGTACCCGTCCGGGACAGGGGAATCAGCCCCAGCATTTT
TRBJ1-1,.,TRBV28,.,CASSPGLYTEAFF,TGTGCCAGCAGTCCAGGACTCTACACTGAAGCTTTCTTT
TRBJ1-2,.,TRBV9,.,CASSQGGGGYTF,TGTGCCAGCAGCCAAGGGGGTGGTGGCTACACCTTC
TRBJ1-1,.,TRBV9,.,CASSVDLGGNTEAFF,TGTGCCAGCAGCGTAGATTTAGGAGGGAACACTGAAGCTTTCTTT
TRBJ1-2,.,TRBV27,TRBD1,CASSPTRDRGNGYTF,TGTGCCAGCAGCCCAACCAGGGACAGGGGTAATGGCTACACCTTC
TRBJ2-3,.,TRBV5-1,.,CASSFRQVTDTQYF,TGCGCCAGCAGCTTTAGACAGGTCACAGATACGCAGTATTTT
TRBJ1-4,.,TRBV7-8,.,CASSPPTARGGEKLFF,TGTGCCAGCAGCCCTCCGACCGCGAGGGGAGGTGAAAAACTGTTTTTT
TRBJ1-2,.,TRBV19,TRBD1,CASSSPPTGTNYGYTF,TGTGCCAGTAGTTCACCTCCGACAGGGACTAACTATGGCTACACCTTC
TRBJ2-7,.,TRBV19,.,CASRHRDRDEQYF,TGTGCCAGTAGACACCGGGATAGAGACGAGCAGTACTTC
TRBJ1-2,.,TRBV28,.,CASSLRGRGYGYTF,TGTGCCAGCAGTTTAAGGGGAAGGGGCTATGGCTACACCTTC
TRBJ1-1,.,TRBV19,.,CASSPGQNTEAFF,TGTGCCAGTAGTCCGGGACAGAACACTGAAGCTTTCTTT
TRBJ2-7,.,TRBV5-1,TRBD1,CASSILADRGTYEQYF,TGCGCCAGCAGCATCCTAGCGGACAGGGGAACCTACGAGCAGTACTTC
TRBJ1-2,.,TRBV7-2,.,CASSLAQGINYGYTF,TGTGCCAGCAGCTTAGCGCAGGGAATTAACTATGGCTACACCTTC
TRBJ1-1,.,TRBV28,TRBD1,CASIPGGRPTEAFF,TGTGCCAGCATCCCAGGGGGCCGGCCCACTGAAGCTTTCTTT
TRBJ1-5,medium-sized,TRBV19,TRBD1,CASSIYAGGHNQPQHF,TGTGCCAGTAGTATTTATGCAGGGGGGCACAATCAGCCCCAGCATTTT
TRBJ2-2,.,TRBV5-1,.,CASRYGDNTGELFF,TGCGCCAGCCGCTACGGAGATAACACCGGGGAGCTGTTTTTT
TRBJ2-7,.,TRBV2,TRBD1,CASSSRTGGVEQYF,TGTGCCAGCAGTTCTCGGACAGGGGGCGTCGAGCAGTACTTC
TRBJ1-1,.,TRBV10-3,.,CATTTEKNTEAFF,TGTGCCACCACGACAGAGAAGAACACTGAAGCTTTCTTT
TRBJ2-1,.,TRBV18,TRBD1,CASSTGTGAYNEQFF,TGTGCCAGCTCGACCGGGACAGGGGCCTACAATGAGCAGTTCTTC
TRBJ2-7,.,TRBV10-1,TRBD2,CASSAGTRGYEQYF,TGCGCCAGCAGTGCCGGGACTAGGGGTTACGAGCAGTACTTC
TRBJ2-3,.,TRBV7-2,.,CASSFGSGPWMQYF,TGTGCCAGCAGCTTCGGCTCGGGTCCGTGGATGCAGTATTTT
TRBJ2-7,.,TRBV20-1,.,CSAKSGYEQYF,TGCAGTGCTAAGTCGGGCTACGAGCAGTACTTC
TRBJ2-7,.,TRBV28,.,CASSFQGLSYEQYF,TGTGCCAGCAGTTTTCAGGGGCTCTCCTACGAGCAGTACTTC
TRBJ1-2,.,TRBV19,TRBD1,CASKPGQGIYGYTF,TGTGCCAGCAAACCGGGACAGGGGATCTATGGCTACACCTTC
TRBJ2-7,.,TRBV5-4,.,CASSLGGAGTYTSYEQYF,TGTGCCAGCAGCTTGGGAGGTGCAGGGACATATACATCCTACGAGCAGTACTTC
TRBJ2-7,.,TRBV2,TRBD1,CASGRDRGNEQYF,TGTGCCAGCGGCCGGGACAGGGGAAACGAGCAGTACTTC
TRBJ2-7,.,TRBV2,.,CASSEPGKEQYF,TGTGCCAGCAGTGAGCCCGGTAAGGAGCAGTACTTC